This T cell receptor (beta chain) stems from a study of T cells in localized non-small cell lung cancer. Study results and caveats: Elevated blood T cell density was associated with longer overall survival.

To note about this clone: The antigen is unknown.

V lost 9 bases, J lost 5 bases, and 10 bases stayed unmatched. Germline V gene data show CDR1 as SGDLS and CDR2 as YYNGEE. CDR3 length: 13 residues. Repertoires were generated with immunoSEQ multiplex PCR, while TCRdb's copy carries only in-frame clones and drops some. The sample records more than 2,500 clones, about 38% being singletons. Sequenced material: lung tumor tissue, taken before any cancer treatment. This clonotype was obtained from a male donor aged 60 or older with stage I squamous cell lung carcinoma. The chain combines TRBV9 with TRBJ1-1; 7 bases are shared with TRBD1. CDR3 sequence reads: CATGRGPGTEAFF. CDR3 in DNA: TGTGCCACGGGTAGGGGGCCTGGAACTGAAGCTTTCTTT. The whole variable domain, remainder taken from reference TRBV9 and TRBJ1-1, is DSGVTQTPKHLITATGQRVTLRCSPRSGDLSVYWYQQSLDQGLQFLIQYYNGEERAKGNILERFSAQQFPDLHSELNLSSLELGDSALYFCATGRGPGTEAFFGQGTRLTVV.